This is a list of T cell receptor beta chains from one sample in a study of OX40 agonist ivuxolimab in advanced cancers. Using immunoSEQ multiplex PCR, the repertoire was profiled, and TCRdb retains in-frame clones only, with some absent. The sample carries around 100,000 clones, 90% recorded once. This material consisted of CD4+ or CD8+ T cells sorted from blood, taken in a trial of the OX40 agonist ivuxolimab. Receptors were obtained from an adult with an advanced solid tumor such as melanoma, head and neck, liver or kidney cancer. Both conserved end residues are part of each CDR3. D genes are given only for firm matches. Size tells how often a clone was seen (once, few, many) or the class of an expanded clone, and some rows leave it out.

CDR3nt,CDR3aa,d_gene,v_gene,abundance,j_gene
TGCGCCAGCAGCCGAGAAGGGCAGGGGGCGGGGAATGAGCAGTTCTTC,CASSREGQGAGNEQFF,TRBD1,TRBV5-1,NA,TRBJ2-1
TGCGCCAGCAGCTTGGATGTGTGGGACAGGCAACCCGGCTACACCTTC,CASSLDVWDRQPGYTF,TRBD1,TRBV5-1,NA,TRBJ1-2
TGTGCCAGCAGCGTAAAGTTAGAGACCGGGGAGCTGTTTTTT,CASSVKLETGELFF,NA,TRBV9,NA,TRBJ2-2
TGTGCCAGCCAGGTTGGGGACACTCGCACCGGGGAGCTGTTTTTT,CASQVGDTRTGELFF,NA,TRBV2,NA,TRBJ2-2
TGTGCCAGCAGTTTATCCCACTCTGGAAACACCATATATTTT,CASSLSHSGNTIYF,NA,TRBV28,NA,TRBJ1-3
TGTGCCAGCAGCTTATTAGTAAGCAATGAGCAGTTCTTC,CASSLLVSNEQFF,NA,TRBV7-3,NA,TRBJ2-1
TGCAGCGTTGGAGTGATGGGAGGGGAGACCCAGTACTTC,CSVGVMGGETQYF,TRBD2,TRBV29-1,NA,TRBJ2-5
TGTGCCTGGAGTAAAGGGCCGACTAGCGGGAGGGGTGGGGTAGCCAAAAACATTCAGTACTTC,CAWSKGPTSGRGGVAKNIQYF,TRBD2,TRBV30,once,TRBJ2-4
TGTGCCAGCAGCGAGCGGGCAGCCGACTACAATGAGCAGTTCTTC,CASSERAADYNEQFF,NA,TRBV6-1,NA,TRBJ2-1
TGCGCCAGCAGCATCATTGGACACCCCCAAGAGACCCAGTACTTC,CASSIIGHPQETQYF,NA,TRBV5-1,NA,TRBJ2-5
TGCGCCAGCAGTGAGTCGATCTTGACTAGCGGGGGGGCCTTAGGCAAAAACATTCAGTACTTC,CASSESILTSGGALGKNIQYF,TRBD2,TRBV10-2,NA,TRBJ2-4
TGTGCCAGCAGTTTTCGGCGGGGGGGGGAGCAGTACTTC,CASSFRRGGEQYF,TRBD2,TRBV6-5,NA,TRBJ2-7
TGTGCCAGCTCACCATCAGGGCCTAACTATGGCTACACCTTC,CASSPSGPNYGYTF,NA,TRBV18,NA,TRBJ1-2
TGTGCCAGCAGTGACCCCCTGTCAGCCAAAAACATTCAGTACTTC,CASSDPLSAKNIQYF,NA,TRBV6-6,NA,TRBJ2-4
TGTGCCAGTTCCATAGCGGGGGGGCAAGTTGGTGAGCAGTTCTTC,CASSIAGGQVGEQFF,TRBD2,TRBV9,NA,TRBJ2-1
TGTGCCAGCAGTCGACGGGGGACGGGGAACATTCAGTACTTC,CASSRRGTGNIQYF,NA,TRBV6-5,NA,TRBJ2-4
TGTGCCACCTCAGACAGCTACAATCAGCCCCAGCATTTT,CATSDSYNQPQHF,NA,TRBV6-1,NA,TRBJ1-5
TGTGCCATCAAAGGGTTGGGGGGTTACGAGCAGTACTTC,CAIKGLGGYEQYF,NA,TRBV10-3,NA,TRBJ2-7
TGTGCCAGCAGCTACCGAACGGGGTTTGGGGGTGAGCAGTTCTTC,CASSYRTGFGGEQFF,NA,TRBV14,NA,TRBJ2-1
TGTGCCAGCAGCTTGGCGGACAGCCCTAACTATGGCTACACCTTC,CASSLADSPNYGYTF,NA,TRBV5-5,NA,TRBJ1-2
TGCGCCAGCAGCTTGCAGGGGGCCCCCTACGAGCAGTACTTC,CASSLQGAPYEQYF,TRBD1,TRBV5-1,NA,TRBJ2-7
TGTGCCAGCAGCTTAGGGACTGGGGCCAACGTCCTGACTTTC,CASSLGTGANVLTF,NA,TRBV7-3,NA,TRBJ2-6
TGTGCCAGCAGCTGGGGCACAGGGGCCGGAAACACCATATATTTT,CASSWGTGAGNTIYF,TRBD1,TRBV5-6,NA,TRBJ1-3
TGTGCCAGCAGCCCAAGACAGGGGAAGAGCTATGGCTACACCTTC,CASSPRQGKSYGYTF,TRBD1,TRBV9,NA,TRBJ1-2
TGTGCCAGCAGCTTCTCAGGCTGGGGCGGGGAGCTGTTTTTT,CASSFSGWGGELFF,NA,TRBV7-9,NA,TRBJ2-2
TGTGCCAGTAAACCGGACCCCCCGGGAGGGCCCTACGAGCAGTACTTC,CASKPDPPGGPYEQYF,TRBD2,TRBV19,NA,TRBJ2-7
TGCGCCAGCAGCCGTGGGCTCCCTGGAGAGACCCAGTACTTC,CASSRGLPGETQYF,NA,TRBV5-1,NA,TRBJ2-5
TGTGCCAGCATAATACGGCTGACGGACAGGGGGCTAGAGACCCAGTACTTC,CASIIRLTDRGLETQYF,TRBD1,TRBV2,NA,TRBJ2-5
TGTGCCAGCAGCCACCTCGAGGTCGGCCCCCTAGAGACCCAGTACTTC,CASSHLEVGPLETQYF,NA,TRBV14,NA,TRBJ2-5
TGTGCCAGCAGGCGGGGTCGAGTTGGACTTTACACAGATACGCAGTATTTT,CASRRGRVGLYTDTQYF,NA,TRBV5-4,NA,TRBJ2-3